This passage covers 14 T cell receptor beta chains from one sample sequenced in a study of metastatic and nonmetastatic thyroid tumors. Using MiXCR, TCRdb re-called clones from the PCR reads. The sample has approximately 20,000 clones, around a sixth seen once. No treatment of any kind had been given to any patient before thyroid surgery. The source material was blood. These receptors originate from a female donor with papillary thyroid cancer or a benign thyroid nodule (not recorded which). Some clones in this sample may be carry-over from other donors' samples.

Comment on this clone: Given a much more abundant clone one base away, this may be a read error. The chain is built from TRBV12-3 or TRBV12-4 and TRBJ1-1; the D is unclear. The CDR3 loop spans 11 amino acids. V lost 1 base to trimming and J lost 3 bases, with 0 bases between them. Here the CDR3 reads CASSLDTEAFF. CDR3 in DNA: TGTGCCAGCAGTTTAGACACTGAAGCTTTCTTT.

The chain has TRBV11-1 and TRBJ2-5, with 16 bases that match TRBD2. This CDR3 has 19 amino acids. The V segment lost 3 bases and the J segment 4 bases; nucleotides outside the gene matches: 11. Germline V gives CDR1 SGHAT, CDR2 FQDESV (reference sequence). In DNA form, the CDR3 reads TGTGCCAGCAGCTTGCGTTCGGGACTAGCGGGAGGGCCTGGAGAGACCCAGTACTTC. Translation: CASSLRSGLAGGPGETQYF.

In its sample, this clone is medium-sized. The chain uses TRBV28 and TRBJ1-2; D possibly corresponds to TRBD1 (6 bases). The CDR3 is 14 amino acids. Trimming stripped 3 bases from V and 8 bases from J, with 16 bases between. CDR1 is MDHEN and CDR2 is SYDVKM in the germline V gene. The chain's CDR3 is CASSFRAGEGGYTF. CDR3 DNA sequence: TGTGCCAGCAGTTTCAGGGCAGGGGAGGGGGGCTACACCTTC.

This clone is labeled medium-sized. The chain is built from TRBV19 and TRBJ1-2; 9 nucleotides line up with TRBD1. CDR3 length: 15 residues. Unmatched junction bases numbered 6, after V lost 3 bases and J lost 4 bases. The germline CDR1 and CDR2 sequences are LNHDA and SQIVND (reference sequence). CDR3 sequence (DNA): TGTGCCAGTAGTATCGAGGGACAGGGCTTCTATGGCTACACCTTC. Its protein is CASSIEGQGFYGYTF.

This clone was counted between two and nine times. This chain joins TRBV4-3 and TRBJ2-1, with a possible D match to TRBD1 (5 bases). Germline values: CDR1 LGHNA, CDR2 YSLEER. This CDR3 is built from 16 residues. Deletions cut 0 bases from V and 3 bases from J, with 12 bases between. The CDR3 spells CASSQDRAILYNEQFF. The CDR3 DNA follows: TGCGCCAGCAGCCAAGACAGGGCCATCCTCTACAATGAGCAGTTCTTC.

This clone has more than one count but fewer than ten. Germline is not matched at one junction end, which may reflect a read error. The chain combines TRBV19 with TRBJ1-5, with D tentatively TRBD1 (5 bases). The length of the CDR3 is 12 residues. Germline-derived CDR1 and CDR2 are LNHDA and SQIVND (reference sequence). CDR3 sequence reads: CGSMQGTQPQHF. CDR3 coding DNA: TGTGGCAGTATGCAGGGCACTCAGCCCCAACATTTT.

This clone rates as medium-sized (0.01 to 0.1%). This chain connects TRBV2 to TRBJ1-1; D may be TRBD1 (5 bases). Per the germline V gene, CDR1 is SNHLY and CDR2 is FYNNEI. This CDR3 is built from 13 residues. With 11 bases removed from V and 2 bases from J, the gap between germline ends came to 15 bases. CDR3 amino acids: CAGTIWGNTEAFF. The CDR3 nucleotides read TGTGCCGGCACCATTTGGGGCAACACTGAAGCTTTCTTT. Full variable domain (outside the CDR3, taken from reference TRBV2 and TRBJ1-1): EPEVTQTPSHQVTQMGQEVILRCVPISNHLYFYWYRQILGQKVEFLVSFYNNEISEKSEIFDDQFSVERPDGSNFTLKIRSTKLEDSAMYFCAGTIWGNTEAFFGQGTRLTVV.

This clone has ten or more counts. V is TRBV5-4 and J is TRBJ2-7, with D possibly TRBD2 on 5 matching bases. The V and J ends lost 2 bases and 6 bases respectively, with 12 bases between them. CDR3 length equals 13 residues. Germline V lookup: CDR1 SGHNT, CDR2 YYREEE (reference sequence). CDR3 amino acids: CASSFGGFGEQYF. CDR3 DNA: TGTGCCAGCAGCTTTGGAGGATTTGGCGAGCAGTACTTC.

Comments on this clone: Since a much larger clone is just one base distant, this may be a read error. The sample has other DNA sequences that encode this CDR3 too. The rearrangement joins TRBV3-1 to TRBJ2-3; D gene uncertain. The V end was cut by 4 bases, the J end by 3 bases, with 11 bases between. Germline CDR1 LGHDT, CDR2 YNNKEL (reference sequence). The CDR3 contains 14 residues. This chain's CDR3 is CASSPLSGTDTQYF. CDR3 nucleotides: TGTGCCAGCAGCCCCCTGAGTGGAACAGATACGCAGTATTTT.

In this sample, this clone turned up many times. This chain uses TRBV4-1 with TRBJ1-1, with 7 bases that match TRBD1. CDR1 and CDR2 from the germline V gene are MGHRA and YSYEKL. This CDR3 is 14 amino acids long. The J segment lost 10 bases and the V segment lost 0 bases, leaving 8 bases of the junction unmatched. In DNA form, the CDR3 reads TGCGCCAGCAGCCAAGACCGGACAGGCGGCGCAGCTTTCTTT. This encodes CASSQDRTGGAAFF.

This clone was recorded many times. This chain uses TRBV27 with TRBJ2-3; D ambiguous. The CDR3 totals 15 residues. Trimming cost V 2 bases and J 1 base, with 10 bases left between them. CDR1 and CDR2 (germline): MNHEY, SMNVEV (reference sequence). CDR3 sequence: CASSLAPFGTDTQYF. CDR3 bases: TGTGCCAGCAGTTTAGCGCCTTTTGGCACAGATACGCAGTATTTT.

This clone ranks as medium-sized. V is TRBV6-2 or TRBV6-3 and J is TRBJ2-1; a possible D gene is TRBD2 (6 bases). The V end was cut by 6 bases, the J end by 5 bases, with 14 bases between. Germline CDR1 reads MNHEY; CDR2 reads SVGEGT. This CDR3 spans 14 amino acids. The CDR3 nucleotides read TGTGCCAGCAGAAAACAGCGGGTGGACAATGAGCAGTTCTTC. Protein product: CASRKQRVDNEQFF.

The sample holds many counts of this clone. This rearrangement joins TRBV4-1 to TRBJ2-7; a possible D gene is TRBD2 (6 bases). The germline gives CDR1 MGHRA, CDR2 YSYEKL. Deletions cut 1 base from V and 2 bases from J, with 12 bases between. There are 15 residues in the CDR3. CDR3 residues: CASSQVFRETYEQYF. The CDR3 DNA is TGCGCCAGCAGCCAAGTTTTTCGGGAGACCTACGAGCAGTACTTC.

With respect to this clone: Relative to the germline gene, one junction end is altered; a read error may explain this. CDR3 sequence reads: CANSLSVISYEQYF. The DNA for the CDR3 is TGTGCCAACAGTTTATCTGTGATTTCCTACGAGCAGTACTTC. V gene TRBV12-3 or TRBV12-4 combines with J gene TRBJ2-7; D remains ambiguous. The CDR3 length is 14 residues.